One sample yielded the 30 T cell receptor beta chains listed below, sequenced in a study of early T cells in non-severe SARS-CoV-2 infection (dated by TCRdb to about 2021). Preparation of the library involved 5' RACE. Instrument used: NextSeq 500. The public reads were quality trimmed at Q25 with fastp and then assembled into clones with MiXCR by TCRdb, keeping productive beta chains. Each entry is one CDR3 protein sequence, shown with its most common DNA and genes. The sample table shows tens of thousands of distinct CDR3 sequences, and about 14% are seen once. The ten largest make up roughly an eighth of the sample. Sequencing was done on a sample of whole blood. These receptors all stem from an adult who was a healthcare worker with PCR-confirmed SARS-CoV-2 infection or an uninfected control (not recorded which).

This chain uses TRBV9 with TRBJ1-3; D perhaps matches TRBD1 (6 bases). The germline CDR1 and CDR2 sequences are SGDLS and YYNGEE. Trimming left V 0 bases short and J 3 bases short, with 13 bases between. The CDR3 totals 16 residues. CDR3: CASSVGLPGDGNTIYF. The CDR3 region has the DNA TGTGCCAGCAGCGTAGGTCTCCCAGGGGATGGAAACACCATATATTTT.

This chain joins TRBV11-2 and TRBJ2-5; D remains unclear. The CDR3 is 13 residues long. Per the germline V gene, CDR1 is SGHAT and CDR2 is FQNNGV. Deletions cut 7 bases from V and 5 bases from J, with 14 bases between. CDR3 region: CASTPELSETQYF. The CDR3 DNA sequence: TGTGCCAGCACCCCGGAGCTTTCGGAGACCCAGTACTTC. The whole variable domain, filled in from reference TRBV11-2 and TRBJ2-5, reads EAGVAQSPRYKIIEKRQSVAFWCNPISGHATLYWYQQILGQGPKLLIQFQNNGVVDDSQLPKDRFSAERLKGVDSTLKIQPAKLEDSAVYLCASTPELSETQYFGPGTRLLVL.

The chain recombines TRBV5-1 with TRBJ1-1; 7 nucleotides agree with TRBD1. The CDR3 loop spans 13 amino acids. The V gene's germline CDR1 is SGHRS and CDR2 YFSETQ. V lost 6 bases to trimming and J lost 6 bases; unmatched junction nucleotides: 8. The CDR3 DNA sequence: TGCGCCAGCACCATACTGGGACAGCCTGAAGCTTTCTTT. Its protein product is CASTILGQPEAFF.

CDR3 in amino acids: CSARDGNPVETQYF. The CDR3 DNA reads TGCAGTGCTAGAGATGGAAACCCAGTGGAGACCCAGTACTTC. The chain joins TRBV20-1 to TRBJ2-5; no firm D call. The V end was cut by 0 bases, the J end by 5 bases, with 13 bases between. Germline V lookup: CDR1 DFQATT, CDR2 SNEGSKA (reference sequence). This CDR3 region has 14 residues.

The J gene is TRBJ1-1, the V gene TRBV5-6; D may be TRBD1 (5 bases). The CDR3 extends over 13 amino acids. Trimming cost V 2 bases and J 4 bases, with 9 bases left between them. Germline CDR1 and CDR2: SGHDT and YYEEEE. CDR3 protein: CASSFDSGTEAFF. The CDR3 DNA reads as TGTGCCAGCAGCTTTGACAGCGGCACTGAAGCTTTCTTT.

The sample holds many counts of this clonotype. This may be a read error, as it is one base from a much larger clone. V usage is TRBV29-1 and J usage is TRBJ1-4, with 8 bases identical to TRBD1. The V and J ends lost 7 bases and 9 bases, in that order; junction bases with no gene match: 7. The CDR3 covers 12 residues. Germline V gene data show CDR1 as SQVTM and CDR2 as ANQGSEA. CDR3 in amino acids: CSGGQGRKKLFF. Written as DNA, the CDR3 is TGCAGCGGAGGACAGGGACGGAAAAAACTGTTTTTT.

This clonotype was seen at least ten times. The V call is TRBV10-2, the J call TRBJ2-1, with 10 bases aligning to TRBD2. Germline V lookup: CDR1 WSHSY, CDR2 SAAADI. The CDR3 spans 17 residues. J gave up 4 bases and V 2 bases, and 8 bases lay outside the gene matches. The DNA for the CDR3 is TGCGCCAGCAGTGAGATGCAGCGGGGGGGAAAATACAATGAGCAGTTCTTC. Translated: CASSEMQRGGKYNEQFF.

This clonotype was counted ten times or more. The chain combines TRBV20-1 with TRBJ1-5, with a possible D match to TRBD1 (5 bases). Germline CDR1 is DFQATT and CDR2 is SNEGSKA (reference sequence). Trimming shortened V by 2 bases and J by 1 base, and 18 bases separated the two germline ends. This CDR3 has 17 residues. The DNA of the CDR3 is TGCAGTGCTAGACCTAAGTCGACAGCCCGGAGCAATCAGCCCCAGCATTTT. It codes for CSARPKSTARSNQPQHF.

The chain combines TRBV9 with TRBJ1-1; D is ambiguous. With 0 bases removed from V and 6 bases from J, the gap between germline ends came to 9 bases. Per the germline V gene, CDR1 is SGDLS and CDR2 is YYNGEE. This CDR3 contains 13 residues. The CDR3 protein is CASSVAAGAEAFF. CDR3 nucleotides: TGTGCCAGCAGCGTAGCCGCGGGCGCTGAAGCTTTCTTT.

The chain has TRBV28 and TRBJ1-4; no definite D call. The V gene lost 4 bases and the J gene lost 11 bases, with 5 bases spanning the gap. This CDR3 has 10 residues. Germline assignment: CDR1 MDHEN and CDR2 SYDVKM. This chain's CDR3 is CASSSRKLFF. In DNA, the CDR3 is TGTGCCAGCAGTTCCCGGAAACTGTTTTTT. Based on the CDR3 plus reference TRBV28 and TRBJ1-4, the full variable domain is DVKVTQSSRYLVKRTGEKVFLECVQDMDHENMFWYRQDPGLGLRLIYFSYDVKMKEKGDIPEGYSVSREKKERFSLILESASTNQTSMYLCASSSRKLFFGSGTQLSVL.

The chain employs TRBV6-6 and TRBJ2-5, with D perhaps matching TRBD1 (6 bases). CDR3 length: 16 residues. V was cut by 3 bases and J by 5 bases, with 19 bases left in between. Germline loops: CDR1 MNHNY, CDR2 SVGAGI (reference sequence). CDR3 in amino acids: CASSYYRDTERETQYF. Here the CDR3 DNA reads TGTGCCAGCAGTTATTACCGGGACACCGAACGGGAGACCCAGTACTTC.

The DNA of the CDR3 is TGCAGTGCTAGTAAACGACTAGCGGGGGAGCTCACAGATACGCAGTATTTT. Translated, it gives CSASKRLAGELTDTQYF. The chain carries TRBV20-1 and TRBJ2-3, with TRBD2 matching over 12 bases. The germline V gene has CDR1 DFQATT and CDR2 SNEGSKA (reference sequence). After removal of 3 bases from V and 2 bases from J, the junction contained 9 bases not matched to a gene. There are 17 residues in the CDR3.

The J gene is TRBJ2-7, the V gene TRBV5-5, with 8 nucleotides matching TRBD2. The CDR3 is made up of 15 amino acids. V was clipped by 1 base and J by 2 bases; unmatched bases: 5. CDR1 is SGHKS, CDR2 YYEKEE, per germline (reference sequence). CDR3 sequence (DNA): TGTGCCAGCAGCTTGTATAGCGGGGACACCTACGAGCAGTACTTC. This gives the protein CASSLYSGDTYEQYF. The variable domain in full, with the rest retrieved from reference TRBV5-5 and TRBJ2-7, is DAGVTQSPTHLIKTRGQQVTLRCSPISGHKSVSWYQQVLGQGPQFIFQYYEKEERGRGNFPDRFSARQFPNYSSELNVNALLLGDSALYLCASSLYSGDTYEQYFGPGTRLTVT.

This clonotype was detected only a few times. The V gene is TRBV5-1, the J gene TRBJ2-3, with D tentatively TRBD1 (5 bases). V lost 0 bases, J lost 3 bases, and 8 bases lay in between. CDR3 length equals 14 residues. Per germline, CDR1 SGHRS and CDR2 YFSETQ. The CDR3 nucleotides are TGCGCCAGCAGCTTGGCCCCAGGGACAGATACGCAGTATTTT. The encoded protein is CASSLAPGTDTQYF.

This clonotype has only a few counts. The chain uses TRBV24-1 and TRBJ2-2; 11 nucleotides line up with TRBD1. The germline gives CDR1 KGHDR, CDR2 SFDVKD. J lost 3 bases, V lost 7 bases, and 0 bases had no gene match. The CDR3 is 14 residues long. CDR3 sequence: CATRDRGHTGELFF. As DNA, the CDR3 is TGTGCCACCAGGGACAGGGGGCACACCGGGGAGCTGTTTTTT.

There are a few counts of this clonotype. The chain uses TRBV7-6 and TRBJ2-7; 9 bases fit TRBD2. The ends lost 5 bases at V and 8 bases at J; junction bases unmatched: 10. Germline CDR1 and CDR2: SGHVS and FNYEAQ. The CDR3 length is 14 residues. CDR3 in DNA: TGTGCCAGCAGCGGGGGACTAGCCGGCTTCCAGCAGTACTTC. It is translated as CASSGGLAGFQQYF.

This clonotype was counted between two and nine times. The chain recombines TRBV14 with TRBJ2-5; weak D call: TRBD1 (6 bases). This CDR3 comprises 13 residues. V was shortened by 1 base and J by 3 bases, with 6 bases between the two germline ends. CDR1 SGHDN and CDR2 FVKESK come from the germline V gene. CDR3 nucleotides: TGTGCCAGCAGCCAAGGGACAGAAGAGACCCAGTACTTC. It specifies CASSQGTEETQYF. The full variable domain, in which reference TRBV14 and TRBJ2-5 provide the parts outside the CDR3, is EAGVTQFPSHSVIEKGQTVTLRCDPISGHDNLYWYRRVMGKEIKFLLHFVKESKQDESGMPNNRFLAERTGGTYSTLKVQPAELEDSGVYFCASSQGTEETQYFGPGTRLLVL.

The chain carries TRBV28 and TRBJ2-3, with a weak D call TRBD2 (6 bases). V was trimmed by 4 bases and J by 1 base, leaving 9 bases between them. The length of the CDR3 is 14 residues. Germline V gene lookup returns CDR1 MDHEN and CDR2 SYDVKM. The CDR3 bases are TGTGCCAGCAGTTATGCGGGGCGCACAGATACGCAGTATTTT. Protein: CASSYAGRTDTQYF. The entire variable domain, with the rest obtained from reference TRBV28 and TRBJ2-3, is as follows: DVKVTQSSRYLVKRTGEKVFLECVQDMDHENMFWYRQDPGLGLRLIYFSYDVKMKEKGDIPEGYSVSREKKERFSLILESASTNQTSMYLCASSYAGRTDTQYFGPGTRLTVL.

The rearrangement joins TRBV20-1 to TRBJ2-7; D is undetermined. Germline CDR1 reads DFQATT; CDR2 reads SNEGSKA (reference sequence). V was trimmed by 7 bases and J by 3 bases, leaving 7 bases between them. The CDR3 has 10 amino acids. CDR3: CSVSHYEQYF. The CDR3 bases are TGCAGTGTTAGCCACTACGAGCAGTACTTC.

The chain employs TRBV7-2 and TRBJ2-1; possibly TRBD1 for D (5 bases). The V and J ends lost 2 bases and 4 bases respectively, with 12 bases between them. CDR1 is SGHTA, CDR2 FQGNSA, per germline. The CDR3 runs to 15 residues. CDR3 region: CASSLSQGSYNEQFF. DNA of the CDR3: TGTGCCAGCAGCTTATCCCAGGGATCTTACAATGAGCAGTTCTTC.

The rearrangement joins TRBV20-1 to TRBJ2-1; 11 bases line up with TRBD2. V lost 5 bases, J lost 5 bases, and 11 bases stayed unmatched. CDR3 length: 16 amino acids. Germline CDR1 and CDR2: DFQATT and SNEGSKA (reference sequence). The CDR3: CSAFRLAGLENNEQFF. The CDR3, as DNA: TGCAGTGCTTTTCGACTAGCGGGACTGGAGAACAATGAGCAGTTCTTC.

The genes are TRBV20-1 and TRBJ1-5; a possible D gene is TRBD1 (5 bases). V was shortened by 6 bases and J by 4 bases, with 19 bases between the two germline ends. Germline CDR1 reads DFQATT; CDR2 reads SNEGSKA (reference sequence). CDR3 length equals 15 residues. This CDR3 reads CSAKSRDGLNQPQHF. The CDR3 DNA sequence: TGCAGTGCGAAATCCCGGGACGGACTAAATCAGCCCCAGCATTTT.

This clonotype was seen a handful of times. The chain recombines TRBV4-3 with TRBJ2-3; D unclear. The V gene lost 1 base and the J gene lost 5 bases, with 7 bases spanning the gap. Germline lookup yields CDR1 LGHNA and CDR2 YSLEER. The CDR3 has 13 amino acids. The CDR3 coding sequence is TGCGCCAGCAGCCAAGCCCCCGGAGATACGCAGTATTTT. It translates to CASSQAPGDTQYF.

This clonotype was recorded at least ten times. The chain uses TRBV4-1 and TRBJ1-1; the D is unclear. The CDR3 is 14 residues long. Germline CDR1 reads MGHRA; CDR2 reads YSYEKL. V lost 6 bases to trimming and J lost 1 base, with 12 bases between them. Written as DNA, the CDR3 is TGCGCCAGCAGTCCGGCGGGCCCGAACACTGAAGCTTTCTTT. Residues: CASSPAGPNTEAFF.

This chain connects TRBV7-8 to TRBJ2-7; 7 bases line up with TRBD1. This CDR3 has 15 amino acids. J gave up 2 bases and V 1 base, and 5 bases lay outside the gene matches. The germline V gene encodes CDR1 SGHVS and CDR2 FQNEAQ. The CDR3 reads CASSLVGTVPYEQYF. CDR3 DNA sequence: TGTGCCAGCAGCTTAGTTGGGACAGTCCCCTACGAGCAGTACTTC.

This clonotype appeared many times. The chain carries TRBV29-1 and TRBJ1-2, with a possible D match to TRBD1 (5 bases). The CDR3 spans 13 residues. Germline V gene lookup returns CDR1 SQVTM and CDR2 ANQGSEA. The V and J ends lost 4 bases and 8 bases respectively, with 17 bases between them. The CDR3 bases are TGCAGCGTTGGGGGAGGGCAGGGTCACGGCTACACCTTC. Residues: CSVGGGQGHGYTF.

This clonotype was detected a few times. The V call is TRBV27, the J call TRBJ1-1; D might be TRBD1 (5 bases). This CDR3 region has 14 residues. CDR1 is MNHEY, CDR2 SMNVEV, per germline (reference sequence). The V end was cut by 3 bases, the J end by 11 bases, with 19 bases between. In DNA form, the CDR3 reads TGTGCCAGCAGTTTTTTGGGGTCTTCCCGGGGGGCTTTCTTT. Its protein is CASSFLGSSRGAFF.

This clonotype was counted many times. The J gene is TRBJ2-7, the V gene TRBV6-2 or TRBV6-3; D possibly corresponds to TRBD2 (5 bases). Germline lookup yields CDR1 MNHEY and CDR2 SVGEGT. The CDR3 is 13 amino acids. V lost 5 bases to trimming and J lost 3 bases, with 11 bases between them. The CDR3 loop is CASSLGRGYEQYF. CDR3 coding DNA: TGTGCCAGCAGTCTCGGACGGGGCTACGAGCAGTACTTC.

The chain uses TRBV7-8 and TRBJ2-7; D perhaps matches TRBD2 (5 bases). The CDR3 consists of 15 residues. CDR1 and CDR2 (germline): SGHVS, FQNEAQ. V lost 7 bases and J lost 4, with 20 bases in between. The CDR3 is CASIPRAGGGYEQYF. CDR3 nucleotides: TGTGCCAGCATCCCCCGGGCGGGCGGAGGATACGAGCAGTACTTC. Supplemented by reference TRBV7-8 and TRBJ2-7, the full variable domain reads GAGVSQSPRYKVAKRGQDVALRCDPISGHVSLFWYQQALGQGPEFLTYFQNEAQLDKSGLPSDRFFAERPEGSVSTLKIQRTQQEDSAVYLCASIPRAGGGYEQYFGPGTRLTVT.

In regard to this clonotype: Sequence at one end of the junction differs from germline and may be a read error. J is TRBJ2-3 and V is TRBV18; no definite D call. This CDR3 region has 16 residues. From germline, CDR1 is KGHSH and CDR2 LQKENI. In DNA form, the CDR3 reads TGTGCCAGCTCACCACTGAAAGACCTAAGCACAGATACGGAGTATTTT. Translation gives CASSPLKDLSTDTEYF. The full variable domain, rest sourced from reference TRBV18 and TRBJ2-3, is NAGVMQNPRHLVRRRGQEARLRCSPMKGHSHVYWYRQLPEEGLKFMVYLQKENIIDESGMPKERFSAEFPKEGPSILRIQQVVRGDSAAYFCASSPLKDLSTDTEYFGPGTRLTVL.